Listed here are 27 T cell receptor beta chains from one sample, sequenced in a study of blood T cell repertoires in COVID-19. TCRdb's copy holds only in-frame clones and misses some; the assay was immunoSEQ multiplex PCR. The sample has 150,000 or so clones, 80% to 90% seen once. Sequenced: peripheral blood. The receptors were sampled from a woman between 50 and 59 years old with acute or convalescent COVID-19.

As concerns this clone: At one end, the junction sequence differs from germline, possibly due to a read error. The chain joins TRBV6-1 to TRBJ2-5, with 13 bases lining up with TRBD2. The germline V gene has CDR1 MNHNS and CDR2 SASEGT. The CDR3 contains 15 residues. CDR3 bases: TGTGCCGGCAGTGAACTAGCGGGGGGGCAAGAGACCCAGTACTTC. It specifies CAGSELAGGQETQYF.

V is TRBV21-1 and J is TRBJ2-7; the table names TRBD1, a call not compared with the DNA. TRBV21-1 is deemed a pseudogene. The CDR3 sequence is 16 residues long. DNA for the CDR3: TGTGCCAGCACCGTCGGTGGGGACACGACAACCTACGAGCAGTACTTC. Translating gives CASTVGGDTTTYEQYF.

The gene calls are TRBV11-2 and TRBJ1-1, with D perhaps matching TRBD1 (6 bases). CDR1 is SGHAT and CDR2 is FQNNGV in the germline V gene. The V end was cut by 7 bases, the J end by 6 bases, with 18 bases between. The CDR3 has 14 residues. CDR3 region: CASTRGQTGSEAFF. The CDR3 DNA sequence: TGTGCCAGCACCCGTGGACAGACGGGCTCTGAAGCTTTCTTT. The complete variable domain, with remaining parts taken from reference TRBV11-2 and TRBJ1-1, reads EAGVAQSPRYKIIEKRQSVAFWCNPISGHATLYWYQQILGQGPKLLIQFQNNGVVDDSQLPKDRFSAERLKGVDSTLKIQPAKLEDSAVYLCASTRGQTGSEAFFGQGTRLTVV.

This chain links TRBV5-4 with TRBJ2-2, with 7 bases fitting TRBD1. Losses at the gene ends were 5 bases for V and 6 bases for J; bases not matched to a gene: 10. Germline V CDR1 and CDR2: SGHNT, YYREEE (reference sequence). CDR3 size: 15 residues. The chain's CDR3 is CASSPGRGSAGELFF. In DNA form, the CDR3 reads TGTGCCAGCAGTCCGGGCAGGGGGTCTGCCGGGGAGCTGTTTTTT.

The chain combines TRBV14 with TRBJ2-7, with D perhaps matching TRBD2 (5 bases). Trimming removed 2 bases at V and 4 bases at J, with 6 bases between. This CDR3 is built from 12 residues. In germline, CDR1 is SGHDN, CDR2 FVKESK. CDR3 sequence: CASSQRLYEQYF. CDR3 DNA sequence: TGTGCCAGCAGCCAAAGACTATACGAGCAGTACTTC. The full variable domain, rest sourced from reference TRBV14 and TRBJ2-7, is EAGVTQFPSHSVIEKGQTVTLRCDPISGHDNLYWYRRVMGKEIKFLLHFVKESKQDESGMPNNRFLAERTGGTYSTLKVQPAELEDSGVYFCASSQRLYEQYFGPGTRLTVT.

This chain connects TRBV27 to TRBJ2-1, with D perhaps matching TRBD2 (6 bases). CDR1 is MNHEY and CDR2 is SMNVEV in the germline V gene (reference sequence). V was trimmed by 7 bases and J by 0 bases, leaving 16 bases between them. The CDR3 loop spans 16 amino acids. The CDR3 here is CASTPVADISYNEQFF. The CDR3 region has the DNA TGTGCCAGCACCCCGGTAGCGGACATCTCCTACAATGAGCAGTTCTTC.

The chain joins TRBV10-3 to TRBJ2-7, with 8 positions matching TRBD1. V was clipped by 2 bases and J by 3 bases; unmatched bases: 6. CDR3 length equals 15 residues. CDR1 and CDR2 (germline): ENHRY, SYGVKD. CDR3 coding DNA: TGTGCCATCAGTGAGGAAACAGGGGGAAACTACGAGCAGTACTTC. Its protein is CAISEETGGNYEQYF.

V and J are TRBV5-1 and TRBJ2-2, with a tentative D call TRBD2 (7 bases). Looked up from germline, CDR1 is SGHRS and CDR2 is YFSETQ. Deletions cut 5 bases from V and 5 bases from J, with 16 bases between. The CDR3 is 15 amino acids. The CDR3 region is CASSSSGGKTGELFF. As DNA, the CDR3 is TGCGCCAGCAGTTCCTCGGGGGGCAAGACCGGGGAGCTGTTTTTT.

The chain is built from TRBV5-1 and TRBJ1-5, with TRBD1 matching over 9 bases. This CDR3 is 17 amino acids long. V dropped 1 base and J dropped 2; count of bases not matched to a gene: 7. The germline V gene has CDR1 SGHRS and CDR2 YFSETQ. For the CDR3, the DNA is TGCGCCAGCAGCTTGTTAAAACAGGGGGCTCGCAATCAGCCCCAGCATTTT. Residues: CASSLLKQGARNQPQHF.

The gene calls are TRBV5-1 and TRBJ2-7; 7 bases map to TRBD1. Germline loops: CDR1 SGHRS, CDR2 YFSETQ. This CDR3 has 11 amino acids. The V segment lost 6 bases and the J segment 6 bases; nucleotides outside the gene matches: 3. The CDR3 nucleotides are TGCGCCAGCAAACAGGGGTTCGAGCAGTACTTC. Protein sequence: CASKQGFEQYF.

The chain uses TRBV4-1 and TRBJ1-1, with TRBD1 identical over 7 bases. V shed 3 bases, J shed 1 base, and the junction held 8 bases outside the gene matches. The CDR3 runs to 16 residues. Germline V gene lookup returns CDR1 MGHRA and CDR2 YSYEKL. The CDR3 region has the DNA TGCGCCAGCAGCCAGCGGGGCCGGGACAGGAACACTGAAGCTTTCTTT. It translates to CASSQRGRDRNTEAFF.

J is TRBJ2-7 and V is TRBV29-1, with D perhaps TRBD1 (5 bases). Looked up from germline, CDR1 is SQVTM and CDR2 is ANQGSEA. This CDR3 has 13 amino acids. V lost 1 base and J lost 4, with 11 bases in between. Here the CDR3 reads CSVEGGKAYEQYF. CDR3 nucleotides: TGCAGCGTTGAAGGGGGCAAGGCTTACGAGCAGTACTTC.

This clone appeared a single time. Germline is not matched at one junction end, which may reflect a read error. The V call is TRBV10-3, the J call TRBJ2-1, with a weak D call TRBD1 (6 bases). The germline V gene has CDR1 ENHRY and CDR2 SYGVKD. The CDR3 consists of 13 residues. In DNA form, the CDR3 reads TGTGCTATCAGGGGAGATTCCTACAATGAGCAGTTCTTC. Protein sequence: CAIRGDSYNEQFF.

This clone was counted a few times. The chain links TRBV30 to TRBJ2-1, with a tentative D call TRBD2 (6 bases). The CDR3 is 13 amino acids. Germline CDR1 is GTSNPN and CDR2 is SVGIG (reference sequence). Trimming removed 0 bases at V and 6 bases at J, with 9 bases between. CDR3 nucleotide sequence: TGTGCCTGGAGTGTGGGACTTCGCAATGAGCAGTTCTTC. Translating gives CAWSVGLRNEQFF. Together with reference TRBV30 and TRBJ2-1, the CDR3 gives the full variable domain: SQTIHQWPATLVQPVGSPLSLECTVEGTSNPNLYWYRQAAGRGLQLLFYSVGIGQISSEVPQNLSASRPQDRQFILSSKKLLLSDSGFYLCAWSVGLRNEQFFGPGTRLTVL.

V gene TRBV30 combines with J gene TRBJ2-7, with a possible D match to TRBD1 (7 bases). Trimming removed 5 bases from V and 4 bases from J, with 9 bases in between. Germline V gene sequence: CDR1 GTSNPN, CDR2 SVGIG (reference sequence). The CDR3 contains 11 residues. CDR3 region: CAWSGGYEQYF. The CDR3 bases are TGTGCCTGGTCAGGGGGGTACGAGCAGTACTTC.

V gene TRBV15 combines with J gene TRBJ2-1; the D gene is possibly TRBD2 (5 bases). The length of the CDR3 is 16 residues. Germline assignment: CDR1 LNHNV and CDR2 YYDKDF (reference sequence). Trimming took 0 bases from V and 3 from J, leaving 12 bases between them. DNA for the CDR3: TGTGCCACCAGCAGAGAGGGAACCGAGGGCTACAATGAGCAGTTCTTC. Protein: CATSREGTEGYNEQFF.

The chain joins TRBV19 to TRBJ1-4; TRBD1 is a possible D gene (5 bases). This CDR3 is 12 amino acids long. The V gene lost 1 base and the J gene lost 15 bases, with 12 bases spanning the gap. Per germline, CDR1 LNHDA and CDR2 SQIVND (reference sequence). The CDR3 loop is CASSIATAPMFF. The CDR3, as DNA: TGTGCCAGTAGTATAGCGACAGCACCGATGTTTTTT. Full variable domain (rest looked up from reference TRBV19 and TRBJ1-4): DGGITQSPKYLFRKEGQNVTLSCEQNLNHDAMYWYRQDPGQGLRLIYYSQIVNDFQKGDIAEGYSVSREKKESFPLTVTSAQKNPTAFYLCASSIATAPMFFGSGTQLSVL.

The J gene is TRBJ1-2, the V gene TRBV6-5, with 10 bases lining up with TRBD1. Looked up from germline, CDR1 is MNHEY and CDR2 is SVGAGI. CDR3 length: 16 amino acids. J gave up 8 bases and V 0 bases, and 9 bases lay outside the gene matches. Here the CDR3 DNA reads TGTGCCAGCAGTTACTCCCCCGGGACAGGGGATCGCGGCTACACCTTC. It specifies CASSYSPGTGDRGYTF.

This chain uses TRBV18 with TRBJ1-5, with TRBD1 matching over 7 bases. Germline V gene lookup returns CDR1 KGHSH and CDR2 LQKENI. This CDR3 is built from 14 residues. The trim removed 5 bases at V and 5 bases at J, leaving 6 bases unmatched. CDR3 sequence (DNA): TGTGCCAGCTCAGCGACAGGGAAGGATCAGCCCCAGCATTTT. Its translation: CASSATGKDQPQHF.

The chain recombines TRBV7-3 with TRBJ1-6; a possible D gene is TRBD1 (5 bases). Trimming removed 5 bases at V and 6 bases at J, with 14 bases between. The CDR3 loop spans 15 amino acids. Per germline, CDR1 SGHTA and CDR2 FQGTGA. The CDR3 spells CASSQSGGSNSPLHF. The CDR3, as DNA: TGTGCCAGCAGCCAGAGTGGGGGGAGTAATTCACCCCTCCACTTT.

With respect to this clone: The same CDR3 also results from other DNA sequences found in this sample. The gene calls are TRBV15 and TRBJ1-2, with 7 bases that match TRBD1. V shed 0 bases, J shed 5 bases, and the junction held 6 bases outside the gene matches. Germline CDR1 and CDR2: LNHNV and YYDKDF (reference sequence). The CDR3 runs to 15 residues. The CDR3, as DNA: TGTGCCACCAGCAGAGATTCAGGGGGAGGTTATGGCTACACCTTC. It yields the protein CATSRDSGGGYGYTF. The full variable domain, with the rest looked up from reference TRBV15 and TRBJ1-2, is DAMVIQNPRYQVTQFGKPVTLSCSQTLNHNVMYWYQQKSSQAPKLLFHYYDKDFNNEADTPDNFQSRRPNTSFCFLDIRSPGLGDTAMYLCATSRDSGGGYGYTFGSGTRLTVV.

About this clone: Other DNA sequences within the sample encode an identical CDR3. The chain has TRBV7-2 and TRBJ2-7; possibly TRBD2 for D (7 bases). The CDR3 sequence is 14 residues long. CDR1 is SGHTA, CDR2 FQGNSA, per germline. V lost 0 bases and J 4 bases, leaving 10 bases between the germline ends. CDR3 region: CASSLAGGPYEQYF. The CDR3, as DNA: TGTGCCAGCAGCTTAGCGGGGGGGCCTTACGAGCAGTACTTC.

This chain links TRBV5-1 with TRBJ2-7, with a tentative D call TRBD2 (6 bases). Germline CDR1 and CDR2: SGHRS and YFSETQ. The CDR3 covers 17 residues. V was clipped by 7 bases and J by 0 bases, with 23 bases between them. CDR3 coding DNA: TGCGCCAGCGGGATTGGAAATCTAGCGTGGAGCTCCTACGAGCAGTACTTC. It translates to CASGIGNLAWSSYEQYF. Using reference TRBV5-1 and TRBJ2-7 for the parts outside the CDR3, the full variable domain is KAGVTQTPRYLIKTRGQQVTLSCSPISGHRSVSWYQQTPGQGLQFLFEYFSETQRNKGNFPGRFSGRQFSNSRSEMNVSTLELGDSALYLCASGIGNLAWSSYEQYFGPGTRLTVT.

This chain connects TRBV9 to TRBJ2-1; weak D call: TRBD1 (5 bases). V was pared by 0 bases and J by 10 bases, with 5 bases between. The CDR3 length is 11 residues. Germline V gene sequence: CDR1 SGDLS, CDR2 YYNGEE. CDR3: CASSVDREQFF. The DNA of the CDR3 is TGTGCCAGCAGCGTAGACAGGGAGCAGTTCTTC. Filled out from reference TRBV9 and TRBJ2-1, the complete variable domain reads DSGVTQTPKHLITATGQRVTLRCSPRSGDLSVYWYQQSLDQGLQFLIQYYNGEERAKGNILERFSAQQFPDLHSELNLSSLELGDSALYFCASSVDREQFFGPGTRLTVL.

This chain connects TRBV3-1 (or the pseudogene TRBV3-2) to TRBJ2-3; 11 bases are shared with TRBD2. Trimming cost V 3 bases and J 0 bases; bases outside gene matches: 2. The length of the CDR3 is 16 residues. Germline V gene sequence: CDR1 LGHDT, CDR2 YNNKEL (reference sequence). The CDR3 reads CASSHRTSGSTDTQYF. The CDR3 nucleotides are TGTGCCAGCAGCCATCGGACTAGCGGGAGCACAGATACGCAGTATTTT.

This chain uses TRBV5-1 with TRBJ2-1; weak D call: TRBD1 (6 bases). This CDR3 comprises 12 residues. Looked up from germline, CDR1 is SGHRS and CDR2 is YFSETQ. V lost 5 bases and J 13 bases, leaving 16 bases between the germline ends. The CDR3 region is CASSQDAGTQFF. As DNA, the CDR3 is TGCGCCAGCAGTCAGGACGCCGGGACACAGTTCTTC.

This rearrangement joins TRBV12-3 or TRBV12-4 to TRBJ1-2; possibly TRBD1 for D (5 bases). The V and J ends lost 3 bases and 4 bases respectively, with 9 bases between them. The CDR3 runs 13 residues. Here the CDR3 reads CASSLGGLYGYTF. CDR3 bases: TGTGCCAGCAGTTTGGGGGGACTCTATGGCTACACCTTC.